This TCR beta chain was recovered during a study of blood T cell repertoires in COVID-19. Study background: The origin of the acute and convalescent COVID-19 samples was the United States, Italy and Spain. The cDNA or gDNA used as material had been derived from T cells, B-cell-depleted T cells, or PBMCs.

Cohort 3 recovered donors had two negative PCRs, clearance, or symptom resolution. The CDR3 totals 15 residues. Trimming took 5 bases from V and 7 from J; bases not matched to a gene: 10. Per germline, CDR1 MDHEN and CDR2 SYDVKM. Generated by immunoSEQ multiplex PCR, the TCRdb table keeps only in-frame clones and is missing some. The table has 300,000 to 350,000 clones, approximately 88% seen once. This clonotype was sampled from a man aged 25 to 40 who had recovered from COVID-19. The sample consisted of PBMCs or T cells enriched from blood (not recorded which). The chain joins TRBV28 to TRBJ2-4, with 8 nucleotides matching TRBD1. This CDR3 is CASSIRDRYHNIQYF. The DNA for the CDR3 is TGTGCCAGCAGTATCCGGGACAGGTACCACAACATTCAGTACTTC.